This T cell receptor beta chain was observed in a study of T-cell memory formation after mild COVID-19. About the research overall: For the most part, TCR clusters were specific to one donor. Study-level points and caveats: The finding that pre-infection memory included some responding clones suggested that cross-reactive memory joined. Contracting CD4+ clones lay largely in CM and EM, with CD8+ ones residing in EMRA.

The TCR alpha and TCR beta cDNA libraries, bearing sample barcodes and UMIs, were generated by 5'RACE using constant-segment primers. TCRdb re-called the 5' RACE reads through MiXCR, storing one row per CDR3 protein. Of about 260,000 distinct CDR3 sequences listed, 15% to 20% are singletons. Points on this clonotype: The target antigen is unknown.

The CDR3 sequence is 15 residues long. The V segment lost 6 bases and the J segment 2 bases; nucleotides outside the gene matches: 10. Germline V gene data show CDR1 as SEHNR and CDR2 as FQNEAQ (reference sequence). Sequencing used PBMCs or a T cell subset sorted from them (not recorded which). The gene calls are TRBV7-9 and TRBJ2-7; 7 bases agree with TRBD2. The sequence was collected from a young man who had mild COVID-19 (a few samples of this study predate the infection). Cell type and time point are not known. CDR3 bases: TGTGCCAGCAGTGCCAGCGGGGCTGGGGCCTACGAGCAGTACGTC. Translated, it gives CASSASGAGAYEQYV.